Included here is one TCR beta chain sequence, with context. What antigen it recognizes has not been identified. No qualities accompany the bases; no much larger clone lies one base away. The High Capacity cDNA Reverse Transcription Kit was used to reverse transcribe all of the isolated RNA, meaning that expressed TCRB transcripts were what got sequenced. Deep immunoSEQ sequencing was applied to naive, central memory and regulatory T cell samples, giving an average of roughly 3.5 million total reads per sample. Sorted cells were lysed in RLT buffer, and RNA was extracted using DNase-treated RNeasy Micro or Mini kits according to cell number. Each cell subset was processed on its own to prevent cross-contamination, while patient and healthy donor samples were processed together. The immunoSEQ multiplex PCR was used to amplify TCRB sequences from cDNA, yielding 87-bp fragments that span the CDR3 region. Amplicons were sequenced on the Illumina HiSeq platform. On the authors' methods: Synthetic template baselines were used to correct PCR bias computationally, reads within Hamming distance 2 were collapsed together, and singletons that could not be merged were discarded. Reads were aligned to IMGT to assign V, D and J genes, CDR3 length, and insertions or deletions at six rearrangement sites. Within each subset, clonotype counts were normalized to the number of sorted cells before true diversity and Gini coefficients were calculated with the tcR R package. The overlap coefficient, calculated on TCRB nucleotide sequences, was used to measure repertoire sharing. Out-of-frame TCRB sequences from naive cells were analyzed as a proxy for the pre-selection repertoire. The table comes from immuneACCESS by way of TCRdb, which keeps in-frame sequences with V and J called. Part of the clones is missing from these tables; in studies checked, under half for an unresolved V gene and the rest for unknown reasons. V, J and clone size are those of that table, while D and trimming were read from the DNA. Present in this sample are about 710,000 clones, roughly 13% of which were seen just once. Approximately 0.042% of the sample comes from the top ten.

The CDR3 runs 10 amino acids, cysteine and phenylalanine included. The entry retains the CDR3 DNA only, 30 bases that are in frame from base 1. Based on the germline V gene, the CDR1 and CDR2 sequences are SGDLS and YYNGEE. Deletion took 7 bases off V and 6 bases off J, with a span of 6 bases between the germline ends. These data originate in a study of beta chain features in type 1 diabetes listed by TCRdb under 2018. Regarding the research as a whole: Mean age, gender distribution, total cell number and subset yield did not differ between patients and healthy donors. A total of 100 million to 140 million sorted cells were examined across all samples, and the number of cells per subset was strongly correlated with RNA yield. In the study, TCRB repertoires of sorted circulating CD4+ T cell subsets from recently diagnosed type 1 diabetes patients were compared with those of matched healthy donors. Naive and central memory subsets were obtained from all 28 donors, but regulatory and stem cell-like memory subsets were isolated from only 8 patients and 8 healthy donors.

Each donor gave one peripheral blood draw, averaging approximately 0.12 L, which was collected into heparinised tubes. A BD FACSAria II was used to sort naive, central memory, regulatory and stem cell-like memory CD4+ T cells with a panel that included CD45RO, CCR7, CD25, CD127, CD95 and CD27. A purity above 95% was achieved for all sorted populations. PBMCs were isolated right away by Lymphoprep density gradient centrifugation and were stained directly, without culture. So that batch effects would be minimized, each experiment stained and sorted samples in pairs, pairing one healthy donor with one patient. Findings and caveats that apply to the study as a whole: In all four CD4+ subsets, TCRB CDR3 length was moderately but significantly shorter in type 1 diabetes patients. Fewer insertions and more nucleotide deletions at VDJ recombination sites were observed in patients with type 1 diabetes, implying thymic rearrangement abnormalities. Naive, central memory and regulatory TCRB repertoires appeared to be more alike among patients than among healthy donors. Because the HLA sub-analyses included only small numbers of individuals, any influence of HLA type on TCRB rearrangement was left unresolved. PCR might favor shorter templates, but patient and control samples were amplified and corrected together, so any skew would affect both groups equally. Sequencing cDNA rather than genomic DNA could over-represent highly expressing activated cells, although activation and CD3 levels did not differ between groups.

The sequencing input was naive CD4+ T cells from blood. The meaning of the sample's cell subset or site label: true naive CD4+ T cells. The receptor was isolated from a man younger than 35 with type 1 diabetes. Recombination linked TRBV9 to TRBJ2-3, with a tentative D gene TRBD1 over 5 matching bases. The nucleotide sequence reads TGTGCCAGCGGGGCGGATACGCAGTATTTT. Its protein reads: CASGADTQYF.